This TCR beta chain was identified in a study of shared clonotypes between healthy human individuals. Overall study findings and caveats: An expected dependence of interdonor clonotype sharing on sequencing depth was noted. Larger estimated richness was generally seen in naive subsets than in memory subsets.

Notes on this clone: Its antigen is still unknown.

Some clones are missing from TCRdb's copy, which holds only in-frame ones; the method was immunoSEQ multiplex PCR. The sample has approximately 2,000,000 clones; about nine tenths are singletons. This receptor was obtained from a young man in good health. Some clones in this sample may be carry-over from other donors' samples. Material for sequencing was naive CD4+ T cells from PBMCs. The subset denotes: CD45RA+ positively selected.

The CDR3 sequence is CASSPARLPGNEQFF. For the CDR3, the DNA is TGTGCCAGTAGTCCCGCCCGCCTGCCGGGCAATGAGCAGTTCTTC. The genes are TRBV19 and TRBJ2-1; D is unclear. Germline V lookup: CDR1 LNHDA, CDR2 SQIVND (reference sequence). The CDR3 length is 15 residues. Trimming cost V 5 bases and J 6 bases, with 17 bases left between them.